This is a list of T cell receptor beta chains from one sample in a study of control samples from healthy donors and cancer patients. Data came from immunoSEQ multiplex PCR; TCRdb stores just in-frame clones and leaves some out. The data contain 170,000 or so clones, about nine tenths of them seen just once; the ten biggest clones take up 2% to 2.5%. The sample comprised blood. The receptors here all came from a woman aged 40 to 50 in good health. Each CDR3 is given with its conserved first and last residue. The D gene is left open where the match is weak. A clone size is listed for some rows: how often the clone was seen (once, few, many), or a class if it is expanded.

clone_size	v_call	j_call	d_call	cdr3_aa	cdr3_nt
-	TRBV20-1	TRBJ1-1	-	CSARGLEAFF	TGCAGTGCTAGGGGGCTTGAAGCTTTCTTT
-	TRBV6-5	TRBJ2-1	-	CASSQGEAAYNEQFF	TGTGCCAGCAGTCAGGGGGAGGCTGCCTACAATGAGCAGTTCTTC
-	TRBV3-1/TRBV3-2	TRBJ2-5	-	CASSQDMETQYF	TGTGCCAGCAGCCAAGATATGGAGACCCAGTACTTC
-	TRBV4-1	TRBJ2-5	TRBD2	CASSLMTSGETQYF	TGCGCCAGCAGCCTAATGACTAGCGGGGAGACCCAGTACTTC
-	TRBV10-3	TRBJ1-1	TRBD1	CAIASQGGYTEAFF	TGTGCCATTGCTAGTCAGGGGGGTTACACTGAAGCTTTCTTT
-	TRBV5-4	TRBJ2-3	TRBD2	CASSLLGGGGTDTQYF	TGTGCCAGCAGCTTGCTAGGCGGGGGGGGCACAGATACGCAGTATTTT
few	TRBV6-2/TRBV6-3	TRBJ2-1	TRBD2	CASSQLLAGGHNEQFF	TGTGCCAGCAGTCAATTACTAGCGGGGGGGCACAATGAGCAGTTCTTC
-	TRBV25-1	TRBJ1-1	TRBD1	CASSGPGTGLAFEAFF	TGTGCCAGCAGTGGCCCGGGGACAGGGCTAGCCTTTGAAGCTTTCTTT
-	TRBV5-1	TRBJ1-3	TRBD1	CASSLGTGSSGNTIYF	TGCGCCAGCAGCTTGGGGACAGGTAGCTCTGGAAACACCATATATTTT
-	TRBV4-1	TRBJ2-7	-	CASSQGGFGSEQYF	TGCGCCAGCAGCCAAGGGGGGTTTGGGAGCGAGCAGTACTTC
-	TRBV4-2	TRBJ2-1	-	CASAGVGGANEQFF	TGTGCCAGCGCCGGAGTGGGAGGTGCGAATGAGCAGTTCTTC
-	TRBV6-6	TRBJ2-7	TRBD1	CASSYYRGLEQYF	TGTGCCAGCAGTTACTACAGGGGCCTCGAGCAGTACTTC
few	TRBV7-2	TRBJ1-5	-	CATGRTNSNQPQHF	TGTGCCACCGGACGGACAAATAGCAATCAGCCCCAGCATTTT
-	TRBV4-1	TRBJ2-1	-	CASSQAGSYNEQFF	TGCGCCAGCAGCCAAGCCGGATCCTACAATGAGCAGTTCTTC
-	TRBV6-4	TRBJ2-1	-	CASSDRQGGIEQFF	TGTGCCAGCAGTGACCGCCAGGGCGGTATTGAGCAGTTCTTC
-	TRBV5-1	TRBJ1-1	-	CASSGGGGNTEAFF	TGCGCCAGCAGTGGAGGGGGAGGGAACACTGAAGCTTTCTTT
-	TRBV15	TRBJ1-1	TRBD1	CATSRGQGARNTEAFF	TGTGCCACCAGCAGGGGGCAGGGGGCTAGGAACACTGAAGCTTTCTTT
-	TRBV20-1	TRBJ2-5	TRBD1	CSASEMDRGHKTQYF	TGCAGTGCTAGTGAAATGGACAGGGGGCACAAGACCCAGTACTTC
-	TRBV19	TRBJ2-7	-	CASSFAGDEQYF	TGTGCCAGTAGTTTCGCTGGGGACGAGCAGTACTTC
few	TRBV5-1	TRBJ2-5	-	CASSPRAAGQETQYF	TGCGCCAGCAGCCCTCGAGCTGCAGGGCAAGAGACCCAGTACTTC
-	TRBV11-1	TRBJ2-1	-	CASSLNPGSSYNEQFF	TGTGCCAGCAGCTTGAATCCGGGGAGCTCCTACAATGAGCAGTTCTTC
-	TRBV4-1	TRBJ2-7	-	CASSLSSVSSYEQYF	TGCGCCAGCAGCCTCTCTAGCGTTTCCTCCTACGAGCAGTACTTC
-	TRBV10-3	TRBJ1-2	-	CAISAGEGAYGYTF	TGTGCCATCAGTGCGGGGGAGGGAGCCTATGGCTACACCTTC
-	TRBV4-1	TRBJ2-1	TRBD2	CASSLTSSGTYNEQFF	TGCGCCAGCAGCCTTACCTCTAGCGGAACCTACAATGAGCAGTTCTTC
-	TRBV4-2	TRBJ1-3	-	CASSQVGQGRNTIYF	TGTGCCAGCAGCCAAGTCGGGCAGGGTAGAAACACCATATATTTT
-	TRBV14	TRBJ1-1	-	CASSQVGWSEAFF	TGTGCCAGCAGCCAAGTAGGGTGGAGTGAAGCTTTCTTT
-	TRBV7-9	TRBJ1-5	-	CASSPPGGGQPQHF	TGTGCCAGCAGCCCTCCTGGAGGGGGGCAGCCCCAGCATTTT
-	TRBV10-3	TRBJ1-1	-	CAISMQDTEAFF	TGTGCCATCAGCATGCAGGACACTGAAGCTTTCTTT
-	TRBV7-9	TRBJ2-7	-	CASSHFPYEQYF	TGTGCCAGCAGCCATTTTCCCTACGAGCAGTACTTC
-	TRBV20-1	TRBJ2-7	TRBD1	CSADRAREQYF	TGCAGTGCTGACAGGGCCCGCGAGCAGTACTTC
-	TRBV4-1	TRBJ1-2	-	CASSQQETNYGYTF	TGCGCCAGCAGCCAACAGGAAACTAACTATGGCTACACCTTC
-	TRBV6-4	TRBJ2-3	-	CASSPRAPPSTDTQYF	TGTGCCAGCAGTCCCCGGGCCCCCCCTAGCACAGATACGCAGTATTTT
-	TRBV19	TRBJ1-5	-	CASSIGPGVRDQPQHF	TGTGCCAGTAGTATAGGGCCGGGGGTTAGGGATCAGCCCCAGCATTTT
-	TRBV21-1	TRBJ1-2	-	CASSIKTADLGLPYGYTF	TGTGCCAGCAGCATCAAGACGGCCGACCTAGGGTTACCCTATGGCTACACCTTC
once	TRBV13	TRBJ2-7	-	CASSQLGLHEQYF	TGTGCCAGCAGCCAACTAGGACTCCACGAGCAGTACTTC
-	TRBV19	TRBJ1-2	-	CASSIDQGSYGYTF	TGTGCCAGTAGTATAGATCAGGGAAGCTATGGCTACACCTTC
-	TRBV12-3/TRBV12-4	TRBJ2-1	-	CASRGQGVEQFF	TGTGCCAGCAGGGGACAAGGGGTTGAGCAGTTCTTC
-	TRBV29-1	TRBJ1-2	-	CSAPLQGGYGYTF	TGCAGCGCTCCCCTACAGGGTGGATATGGCTACACCTTC
-	TRBV5-1	TRBJ2-7	-	CASSVESYEQYF	TGCGCCAGCAGCGTGGAGTCCTACGAGCAGTACTTC
-	TRBV5-5	TRBJ2-1	TRBD2	CASSPMTSGGAFF	TGTGCCAGCAGCCCGATGACTAGCGGGGGGGCCTTCTTC
-	TRBV7-8	TRBJ2-1	TRBD1	CASRIGGAGANEQFF	TGTGCCAGCAGGATAGGGGGCGCGGGTGCCAATGAGCAGTTCTTC
few	TRBV6-6	TRBJ1-2	-	CASSYQTTGLEGYTF	TGTGCCAGCAGTTACCAAACTACAGGGTTGGAGGGCTACACCTTC
-	TRBV5-1	TRBJ2-7	TRBD2	CASSLLADYEQYF	TGCGCCAGCAGCTTACTAGCGGACTACGAGCAGTACTTC
few	TRBV11-2	TRBJ2-7	-	CASSLNYEQYF	TGTGCCAGCAGCCTGAACTACGAGCAGTACTTC
-	TRBV3-1/TRBV3-2	TRBJ1-2	TRBD1	CASSQVWTGLEGYTF	TGTGCCAGCAGCCAAGTCTGGACAGGGCTCGAAGGCTACACCTTC